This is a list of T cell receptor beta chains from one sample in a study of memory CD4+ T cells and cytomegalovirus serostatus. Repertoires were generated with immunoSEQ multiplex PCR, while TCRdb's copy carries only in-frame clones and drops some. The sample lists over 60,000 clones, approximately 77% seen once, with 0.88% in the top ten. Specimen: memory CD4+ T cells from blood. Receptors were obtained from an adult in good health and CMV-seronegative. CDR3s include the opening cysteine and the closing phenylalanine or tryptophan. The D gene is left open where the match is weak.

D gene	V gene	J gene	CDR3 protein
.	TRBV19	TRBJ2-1	CASSTLIRGKHQFF
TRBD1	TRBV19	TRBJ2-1	CASSNEPGQGIPFWYNEQFF
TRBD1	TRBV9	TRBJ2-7	CASSARPGTGVRGEQYF
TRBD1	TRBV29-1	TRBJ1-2	CSVGGGASWSPYGYTF
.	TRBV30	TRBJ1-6	CAWSEYSPLHF
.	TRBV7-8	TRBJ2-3	CASSLWSGDTQYF
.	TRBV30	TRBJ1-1	CAWILWTSEAFF
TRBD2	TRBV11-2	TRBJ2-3	CASSYLAAADTQYF
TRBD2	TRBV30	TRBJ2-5	CAWRTGLAAQETQYF
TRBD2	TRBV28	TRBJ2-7	CASKTSGHDYEQYF